These T cell receptor beta chains were read from a single sample in a study of early T cells in non-severe SARS-CoV-2 infection. MiXCR was run by TCRdb on the 5' RACE reads, yielding one entry per CDR3 protein. The data contain more than 85,000 distinct CDR3 sequences, roughly 17% of them singletons. The sequenced sample consisted of whole blood. These receptors were taken from an adult who was a healthcare worker with PCR-confirmed SARS-CoV-2 infection or an uninfected control (not recorded which). Each CDR3 is given with its conserved first and last residue. Fields, in order: V gene, J gene, clone size, D gene, CDR3 DNA, CDR3 protein. The D gene is left open where the match is weak. Part of the rows lack a size; the others show once, few, many or a class for expanded clones.

V gene: TRBV29-1
J gene: TRBJ2-3
clone size: .
D gene: .
CDR3 DNA: TGCAGCGTTGACACAGATACGCAGTATTTT
CDR3 protein: CSVDTDTQYF

V gene: TRBV6-5
J gene: TRBJ2-1
clone size: .
D gene: TRBD2
CDR3 DNA: TGTGCCAGCAGTGCGCTAGCGGGGGGTTGGGATGAGCAGTTCTTC
CDR3 protein: CASSALAGGWDEQFF

V gene: TRBV28
J gene: TRBJ2-3
clone size: many
D gene: .
CDR3 DNA: TGTGCCAGCAGTAATTCGCTGTGGGATACGCAGTATTTT
CDR3 protein: CASSNSLWDTQYF

V gene: TRBV6-1
J gene: TRBJ1-2
clone size: few
D gene: .
CDR3 DNA: TGTGCCAGCAGTGGGGGCACCCCTAACTATGGCTACACCTTC
CDR3 protein: CASSGGTPNYGYTF

V gene: TRBV6-2/TRBV6-3
J gene: TRBJ2-1
clone size: few
D gene: TRBD2
CDR3 DNA: TGTGCCAGCAGTTATGGGCGGGAGTCTGGTGAGCAGTTCTTC
CDR3 protein: CASSYGRESGEQFF

V gene: TRBV20-1
J gene: TRBJ1-3
clone size: .
D gene: .
CDR3 DNA: TGCAGTGCTAGAGACGGTGGCTCTGGAAACACCATATATTTT
CDR3 protein: CSARDGGSGNTIYF

V gene: TRBV12-3/TRBV12-4
J gene: TRBJ2-2
clone size: .
D gene: .
CDR3 DNA: TGTGCCAGCAGTCTTCAAAGCGCCGCGAACACCGGGGAGCTGTTTTTT
CDR3 protein: CASSLQSAANTGELFF

V gene: TRBV12-5
J gene: TRBJ1-5
clone size: many
D gene: .
CDR3 DNA: TGTGCTAGTGCCAAAGCTGGGAGCAATCAGCCCCAGCATTTT
CDR3 protein: CASAKAGSNQPQHF

V gene: TRBV2
J gene: TRBJ2-4
clone size: few
D gene: .
CDR3 DNA: TGTGCCAGCAGGCCAGAAAACATTCAGTACTTC
CDR3 protein: CASRPENIQYF

V gene: TRBV14
J gene: TRBJ2-5
clone size: many
D gene: .
CDR3 DNA: TGTGCCAGCAGCCAATCGGACAGAACGTACCAAGAGACCCAGTACTTC
CDR3 protein: CASSQSDRTYQETQYF

V gene: TRBV6-2/TRBV6-3
J gene: TRBJ2-3
clone size: few
D gene: TRBD2
CDR3 DNA: TGTGCCAGCCATCCGGGACTAGCGGTACAGACGCAGTATTTT
CDR3 protein: CASHPGLAVQTQYF

V gene: TRBV10-2
J gene: TRBJ1-1
clone size: .
D gene: TRBD1
CDR3 DNA: TGCGCCAGCAGTGACCCAGACAGGGGTGAAGCTTTCTTT
CDR3 protein: CASSDPDRGEAFF

V gene: TRBV12-3/TRBV12-4
J gene: TRBJ2-5
clone size: .
D gene: .
CDR3 DNA: TGTGCCAGCAGTTTGTTGACGGGGACGGAGACCCAGTACTTC
CDR3 protein: CASSLLTGTETQYF

V gene: TRBV27
J gene: TRBJ2-1
clone size: .
D gene: TRBD2
CDR3 DNA: TGTGCCAGCAGTTTAATAGCGGGAGGGACAAGAGAGCAGTTCTTC
CDR3 protein: CASSLIAGGTREQFF

V gene: TRBV6-2/TRBV6-3
J gene: TRBJ1-5
clone size: few
D gene: TRBD1
CDR3 DNA: TGTGCCAGCAAGGGACAGGCTGTTCAGCCCCAGCATTTT
CDR3 protein: CASKGQAVQPQHF

V gene: TRBV6-2/TRBV6-3
J gene: TRBJ2-1
clone size: .
D gene: TRBD2
CDR3 DNA: TGTGCCAGCAGCCTTCGTAGAGCGGGGACCCCAGTGAACAATGAGCAGTTCTTC
CDR3 protein: CASSLRRAGTPVNNEQFF

V gene: TRBV7-2
J gene: TRBJ2-3
clone size: .
D gene: TRBD1
CDR3 DNA: TGTGCCAGCAGCCAGGGGGTTTGGAATACAGATACGCAGTATTTT
CDR3 protein: CASSQGVWNTDTQYF

V gene: TRBV6-2/TRBV6-3
J gene: TRBJ2-1
clone size: .
D gene: .
CDR3 DNA: TGTGCCAGCAGTGGGCAGGAGTACAATGAGCAGTTCTTC
CDR3 protein: CASSGQEYNEQFF

V gene: TRBV5-1
J gene: TRBJ2-5
clone size: .
D gene: TRBD2
CDR3 DNA: TGCGCCAGCAGCGTCGGGACTAGCCAAGAGACCCAGTACTTC
CDR3 protein: CASSVGTSQETQYF

V gene: TRBV12-5
J gene: TRBJ1-2
clone size: .
D gene: .
CDR3 DNA: TGTGCTAGTGGCTCGGATAGTATCGATGGCTACACCTTC
CDR3 protein: CASGSDSIDGYTF

V gene: TRBV6-2/TRBV6-3
J gene: TRBJ2-7
clone size: .
D gene: .
CDR3 DNA: TGTGCCAGCACCCTTACCTGGGGAGGCGAGCAGTACTTC
CDR3 protein: CASTLTWGGEQYF

V gene: TRBV6-4
J gene: TRBJ2-1
clone size: few
D gene: .
CDR3 DNA: TGTGCCAGCAGTGAAGGCCCCGAGCAGTTCTTC
CDR3 protein: CASSEGPEQFF

V gene: TRBV27
J gene: TRBJ2-3
clone size: .
D gene: .
CDR3 DNA: TGTGCCAGCAGTTTCCGCGGCAGGGAAACAGATACGCAGTATTTT
CDR3 protein: CASSFRGRETDTQYF

V gene: TRBV9
J gene: TRBJ1-6
clone size: .
D gene: .
CDR3 DNA: TGTGCCAGCAGCCCAGGGTTCTCACCCCTCCACTTT
CDR3 protein: CASSPGFSPLHF